This T cell receptor (beta chain) was sequenced during a study of blood T cells in healthy people across ages. The CDR3 is made up of 16 amino acids. Trimming removed 2 bases at V and 9 bases at J, with 17 bases between. CDR1 is SGHDN, CDR2 FVKESK, per germline. This clonotype has only one observation. The second PCR ran roughly 7 to 12 cycles with a sample-barcoded 5' primer and J-beta primers. TCRdb itself ran the 5' RACE reads through MiXCR, one entry per CDR3 protein. This table has roughly 800,000 distinct CDR3 sequences, roughly 50% appearing once. What was sequenced was blood. The receptor was isolated from a man older than 75 in good health. The V and J genes are TRBV14 and TRBJ1-6; possibly TRBD1 for D (6 bases). CDR3 nucleotide sequence: TGTGCCAGCAGCCAAACTCTGGGGACACACCGTTCACCCCTCCACTTT. This sequence encodes CASSQTLGTHRSPLHF.